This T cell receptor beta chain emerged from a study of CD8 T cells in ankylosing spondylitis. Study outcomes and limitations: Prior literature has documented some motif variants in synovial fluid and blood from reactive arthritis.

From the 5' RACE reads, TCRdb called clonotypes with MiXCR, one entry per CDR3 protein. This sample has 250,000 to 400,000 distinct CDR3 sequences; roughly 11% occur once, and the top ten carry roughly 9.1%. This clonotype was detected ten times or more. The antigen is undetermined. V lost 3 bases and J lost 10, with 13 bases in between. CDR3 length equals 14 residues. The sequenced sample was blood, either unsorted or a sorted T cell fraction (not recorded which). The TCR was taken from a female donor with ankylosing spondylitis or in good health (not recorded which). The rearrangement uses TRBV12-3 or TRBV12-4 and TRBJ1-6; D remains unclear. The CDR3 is CASSFHLLGSPLHF. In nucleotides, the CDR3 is TGTGCCAGCAGTTTCCATCTCCTAGGATCACCCCTCCACTTT.